These 2 T cell receptor beta chains were all obtained from the same sample, sequenced in a study of shared clonotypes between healthy human individuals (dated by TCRdb to about 2020). Receptor libraries were prepared by the immunoSEQ multiplex PCR assay. Drawn from immuneACCESS, this table holds only the in-frame rearrangements with V and J called that TCRdb kept. Clones are partly lost; checked studies trace under half to an unresolved V gene and leave the rest unexplained. The sample includes over a million clones, with about four fifths observed a single time. The ten largest make up under 0.8% of the sample. The specimen sequenced was memory CD4+ T cells from PBMCs. Explained via the paper, the cell subset or site label denotes: CD45RA-negative fraction. These receptors were collected from a man in his late teens or twenties in good health. Some clones in this sample may be carry-over from other donors' samples.

The V gene is TRBV28, the J gene TRBJ1-5, with 7 positions matching TRBD1. Germline V gives CDR1 MDHEN, CDR2 SYDVKM. CDR3 length equals 15 residues. J gave up 4 bases and V 4 bases, and 7 bases lay outside the gene matches. The CDR3 nucleotides are TGTGCCAGCAGTTCCGACAGGGTACTAAATCAGCCCCAGCATTTT. Translation: CASSSDRVLNQPQHF. The whole variable domain, filled in from reference TRBV28 and TRBJ1-5, reads DVKVTQSSRYLVKRTGEKVFLECVQDMDHENMFWYRQDPGLGLRLIYFSYDVKMKEKGDIPEGYSVSREKKERFSLILESASTNQTSMYLCASSSDRVLNQPQHFGDGTRLSIL.

The chain combines TRBV12-5 with TRBJ2-1; D gene unclear. V shed 7 bases and J shed 3 bases, with 10 bases lying between them. Germline-derived CDR1 and CDR2 are LGHNT and FRNRAP. The CDR3 has 13 amino acids. The CDR3 loop is CASVPPNYNEQFF. CDR3 in DNA: TGTGCTAGTGTCCCCCCAAACTACAATGAGCAGTTCTTC.